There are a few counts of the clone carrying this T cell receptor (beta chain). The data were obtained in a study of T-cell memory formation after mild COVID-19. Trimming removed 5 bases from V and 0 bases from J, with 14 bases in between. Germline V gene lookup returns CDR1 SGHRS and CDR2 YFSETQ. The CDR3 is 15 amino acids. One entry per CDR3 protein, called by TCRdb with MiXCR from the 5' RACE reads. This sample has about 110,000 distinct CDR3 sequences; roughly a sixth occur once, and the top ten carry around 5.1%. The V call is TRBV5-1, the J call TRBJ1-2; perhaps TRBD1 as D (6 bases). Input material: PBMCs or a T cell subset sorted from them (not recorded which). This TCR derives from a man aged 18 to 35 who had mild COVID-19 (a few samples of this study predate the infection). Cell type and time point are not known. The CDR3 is CASRPGELANYGYTF. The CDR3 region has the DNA TGCGCCAGCAGGCCAGGGGAGTTAGCTAACTATGGCTACACCTTC.